The 25 T cell receptor beta chains presented below share a single source sample, sequenced in a study of T cell responses to AZD1222 COVID-19 vaccine (dated by TCRdb to the early 2020s). The time point label, read with the paper, signifies: about 28 days (+/-7) after the second vaccine dose. Library creation used the immunoSEQ multiplex PCR assay. TCRdb took over this immuneACCESS table, retaining in-frame rearrangements with V and J assigned. Such tables are incomplete; in checked studies, under half of the missing clones stem from an unresolved V gene, and the remainder is unexplained. The sample table shows under 150,000 clones, and roughly 88% are seen once. The ten largest clonotypes hold roughly 6.7% of the sample. The material sequenced was peripheral blood, taken 28 days after the second AZD1222 dose. The receptors derive from an adult who received the AZD1222 COVID-19 vaccine.

The rearrangement joins TRBV4-3 to TRBJ2-5; D might be TRBD2 (6 bases). V lost 0 bases, J lost 5 bases, and 13 bases lay in between. Per the germline V gene, CDR1 is LGHNA and CDR2 is YSLEER. CDR3 length: 15 residues. CDR3 DNA: TGCGCCAGCAGCCAAGATGCCGATCGGGGGGAGACCCAGTACTTC. Protein product: CASSQDADRGETQYF.

There are a few counts of this clone. This chain uses TRBV7-9 with TRBJ1-2; 8 bases agree with TRBD1. This CDR3 is built from 14 residues. Germline V CDR1 and CDR2: SEHNR, FQNEAQ (reference sequence). The V and J ends lost 5 bases and 10 bases, in that order; junction bases with no gene match: 12. In nucleotides, the CDR3 is TGTGCCAGCAGCCCCCGATCACAGGGGGTGGACTACACCTTC. Amino acid sequence: CASSPRSQGVDYTF.

The J gene is TRBJ2-7, the V gene TRBV4-1; TRBD2 agrees at 12 bases. The CDR3 totals 16 residues. Germline V CDR1 and CDR2: MGHRA, YSYEKL. Trimming cost V 3 bases and J 0 bases; bases outside gene matches: 3. CDR3 residues: CASSQTSGGSSYEQYF. The DNA for the CDR3 is TGCGCCAGCAGCCAGACTAGCGGGGGAAGCTCCTACGAGCAGTACTTC.

In this sample, this clone turned up once. The chain is built from TRBV6-1 and TRBJ2-3; D not resolved. The V end lost 3 bases, the J end lost 2 bases, and 12 bases lay between the germline ends. The CDR3 totals 15 residues. Germline loops: CDR1 MNHNS, CDR2 SASEGT. CDR3 region: CASSDQNKNTDTQYF. The CDR3 nucleotides read TGTGCCAGCAGTGATCAGAACAAAAACACAGATACGCAGTATTTT.

This clone was seen more than once but under ten times. This sequence joins TRBV12-5 and TRBJ2-7; TRBD1 agrees at 9 bases. CDR1 and CDR2 (germline): LGHNT, FRNRAP. The ends lost 6 bases at V and 5 bases at J; junction bases unmatched: 5. The CDR3 totals 13 residues. CDR3 sequence: CASGRGQGNEQYF. CDR3 coding DNA: TGTGCTAGTGGCCGGGGACAGGGAAACGAGCAGTACTTC. Full variable domain (missing parts from reference TRBV12-5 and TRBJ2-7): DARVTQTPRHKVTEMGQEVTMRCQPILGHNTVFWYRQTMMQGLELLAYFRNRAPLDDSGMPKDRFSAEMPDATLATLKIQPSEPRDSAVYFCASGRGQGNEQYFGPGTRLTVT.

In regard to this clone: Other DNA sequences from this sample encode an identical CDR3 as well. CDR3 loop: CASSQGGSTNYGYTF. Here the CDR3 DNA reads TGTGCCAGCAGCCAAGGAGGCAGCACTAACTATGGCTACACCTTC. The genes are TRBV4-2 and TRBJ1-2; D gene ambiguous. The CDR3 extends over 15 amino acids. The germline V and J ends were trimmed by 1 base and 0 bases, with 9 bases remaining between them. Germline V gene data show CDR1 as LGHNA and CDR2 as YNFKEQ.

CDR3: CATSWAPPGTGELFF. The CDR3 region has the DNA TGTGCCACCTCTTGGGCTCCGCCGGGCACCGGGGAGCTGTTTTTT. J is TRBJ2-2 and V is TRBV11-2; D is uncertain. CDR3 size: 15 residues. Germline V gene sequence: CDR1 SGHAT, CDR2 FQNNGV. V dropped 10 bases and J dropped 4 bases, with 19 bases sitting between them. Full variable domain (missing parts from reference TRBV11-2 and TRBJ2-2): EAGVAQSPRYKIIEKRQSVAFWCNPISGHATLYWYQQILGQGPKLLIQFQNNGVVDDSQLPKDRFSAERLKGVDSTLKIQPAKLEDSAVYLCATSWAPPGTGELFFGEGSRLTVL.

V gene TRBV4-2 combines with J gene TRBJ2-1, with D possibly being TRBD2 (7 bases). V dropped 0 bases and J dropped 0 bases, with 18 bases sitting between them. The CDR3 contains 19 residues. Germline V CDR1 and CDR2: LGHNA, YNFKEQ. The CDR3, as DNA: TGTGCCAGCAGCCAAGATCCGGCGGGGGCCGCAAGCTCCTACAATGAGCAGTTCTTC. It specifies CASSQDPAGAASSYNEQFF.

V gene TRBV19 combines with J gene TRBJ1-5; weak D call: TRBD1 (5 bases). The CDR3 has 13 amino acids. V lost 9 bases, J lost 9 bases, and 18 bases lay in between. The V gene's germline CDR1 is LNHDA and CDR2 SQIVND (reference sequence). CDR3 region: CASRSPGTGPQHF. The CDR3 DNA follows: TGTGCCAGCCGGTCGCCAGGGACTGGGCCCCAGCATTTT.

The V call is TRBV4-1, the J call TRBJ2-1; 7 bases map to TRBD1. The germline V gene has CDR1 MGHRA and CDR2 YSYEKL. CDR3 size: 15 residues. The V and J ends lost 5 bases and 0 bases, in that order; junction bases with no gene match: 4. As DNA, the CDR3 is TGCGCCAGCAGCGACCGGGACAGCTCCTACAATGAGCAGTTCTTC. Its translation is CASSDRDSSYNEQFF.

V usage is TRBV19 and J usage is TRBJ1-2; D may be TRBD1 (6 bases). The CDR3 has 14 residues. CDR1 and CDR2 from the germline V gene are LNHDA and SQIVND (reference sequence). The germline V and J ends were trimmed by 3 bases and 1 base, with 9 bases remaining between them. The chain's CDR3 is CASSIADSNYGYTF. The CDR3 DNA sequence: TGTGCCAGTAGTATCGCGGACAGTAACTATGGCTACACCTTC.

The chain carries TRBV19 and TRBJ1-1; D gene uncertain. CDR3 length equals 16 residues. CDR1 is LNHDA and CDR2 is SQIVND in the germline V gene (reference sequence). With 3 bases removed from V and 0 bases from J, the gap between germline ends came to 14 bases. Here the CDR3 reads CASSILRRTVNTEAFF. The CDR3, as DNA: TGTGCCAGTAGTATTCTAAGGCGAACTGTGAACACTGAAGCTTTCTTT.

V and J are TRBV4-1 and TRBJ2-7; the match to TRBD1 covers 8 bases. This CDR3 spans 13 amino acids. The germline gives CDR1 MGHRA, CDR2 YSYEKL. V shed 3 bases and J 4 bases; nucleotides not matched to a gene: 2. CDR3 protein: CASSQDREYEQYF. Here the CDR3 DNA reads TGCGCCAGCAGCCAGGACAGGGAATACGAGCAGTACTTC.

The J gene is TRBJ2-5, the V gene TRBV19; the D gene could be TRBD1 or TRBD2 (5 bases each). Germline CDR1 reads LNHDA; CDR2 reads SQIVND (reference sequence). With 6 bases removed from V and 5 bases from J, the gap between germline ends came to 19 bases. The CDR3 is 15 residues long. CDR3: CASSTPGATLETQYF. The CDR3 bases are TGTGCCAGTAGCACCCCCGGGGCGACGCTGGAGACCCAGTACTTC. Variable domain in full (rest from reference TRBV19 and TRBJ2-5): DGGITQSPKYLFRKEGQNVTLSCEQNLNHDAMYWYRQDPGQGLRLIYYSQIVNDFQKGDIAEGYSVSREKKESFPLTVTSAQKNPTAFYLCASSTPGATLETQYFGPGTRLLVL.

The rearrangement links TRBV18 to TRBJ1-1; D uncertain. Germline V gene data show CDR1 as KGHSH and CDR2 as LQKENI. CDR3 length: 15 amino acids. The V gene lost 3 bases and the J gene lost 3 bases, with 14 bases spanning the gap. The CDR3 protein is CASSPSSVWDTEAFF. CDR3 DNA: TGTGCCAGCTCACCTTCCTCGGTTTGGGACACTGAAGCTTTCTTT.

The rearrangement joins TRBV18 to TRBJ1-2, with 8 bases aligning to TRBD1. The CDR3 length is 15 residues. J gave up 7 bases and V 4 bases, and 11 bases lay outside the gene matches. Per germline, CDR1 KGHSH and CDR2 LQKENI. The CDR3 spells CASSLGTGASGGYTF. DNA of the CDR3: TGTGCCAGCTCACTTGGGACAGGAGCCTCGGGTGGCTACACCTTC.

This chain connects TRBV5-4 to TRBJ1-3; D remains unclear. This CDR3 is built from 15 residues. Trimming removed 0 bases at V and 0 bases at J, with 7 bases between. The germline V gene has CDR1 SGHNT and CDR2 YYREEE (reference sequence). Here the CDR3 DNA reads TGTGCCAGCAGCTTGGGGGCCGCCTCTGGAAACACCATATATTTT. Its translation is CASSLGAASGNTIYF.

This clone was observed once. The gene calls are TRBV11-2 and TRBJ2-2; 8 bases match TRBD2. Germline-derived CDR1 and CDR2 are SGHAT and FQNNGV. This CDR3 spans 17 amino acids. With 2 bases clipped from V and 6 bases from J, the junction kept 11 bases outside the gene matches. DNA of the CDR3: TGTGCCAGCAGCTTACGCTGGGGCGGGGGGCCTGCCGGGGAGCTGTTTTTT. Amino acids: CASSLRWGGGPAGELFF. Looking up the rest from reference TRBV11-2 and TRBJ2-2 gives the full variable domain: EAGVAQSPRYKIIEKRQSVAFWCNPISGHATLYWYQQILGQGPKLLIQFQNNGVVDDSQLPKDRFSAERLKGVDSTLKIQPAKLEDSAVYLCASSLRWGGGPAGELFFGEGSRLTVL.

V gene TRBV5-6 combines with J gene TRBJ1-2; D perhaps matches TRBD1 (5 bases). V lost 3 bases to trimming and J lost 3 bases, with 9 bases between them. The germline gives CDR1 SGHDT, CDR2 YYEEEE. The CDR3 runs to 13 residues. The CDR3 here is CASSSPGHYGYTF. In nucleotides, the CDR3 is TGTGCCAGCAGCTCCCCGGGACACTATGGCTACACCTTC. Supplemented by reference TRBV5-6 and TRBJ1-2, the full variable domain reads DAGVTQSPTHLIKTRGQQVTLRCSPKSGHDTVSWYQQALGQGPQFIFQYYEEEERQRGNFPDRFSGHQFPNYSSELNVNALLLGDSALYLCASSSPGHYGYTFGSGTRLTVV.

The gene calls are TRBV19 and TRBJ2-3, with 9 nucleotides matching TRBD2. The germline V gene has CDR1 LNHDA and CDR2 SQIVND (reference sequence). The junction had 8 bases not matched to a gene; V was cut back by 7 bases and J by 6 bases. The CDR3 is 14 residues long. In DNA form, the CDR3 reads TGTGCCAGTAAATCTAGCGGGGCTGGGGATACGCAGTATTTT. This encodes CASKSSGAGDTQYF. The whole variable domain, filled in from reference TRBV19 and TRBJ2-3, reads DGGITQSPKYLFRKEGQNVTLSCEQNLNHDAMYWYRQDPGQGLRLIYYSQIVNDFQKGDIAEGYSVSREKKESFPLTVTSAQKNPTAFYLCASKSSGAGDTQYFGPGTRLTVL.

This rearrangement joins TRBV18 to TRBJ1-1; 9 bases align to TRBD1. Germline V gene data show CDR1 as KGHSH and CDR2 as LQKENI. Trimming took 8 bases from V and 4 from J; bases not matched to a gene: 2. This CDR3 spans 12 amino acids. The CDR3 DNA reads TGTGCCAGCACAGGGGGCGGCACTGAAGCTTTCTTT. This codes for CASTGGGTEAFF.

The J gene is TRBJ2-5, the V gene TRBV5-4, with 9 positions matching TRBD1. The CDR3 is 15 amino acids. Per the germline V gene, CDR1 is SGHNT and CDR2 is YYREEE (reference sequence). J was trimmed by 3 bases and V by 0 bases; bases with no gene match: 3. CDR3 in DNA: TGTGCCAGCAGCTTGGGGGACAGGGTAGAAGAGACCCAGTACTTC. Its protein is CASSLGDRVEETQYF.

The chain uses TRBV19 and TRBJ1-5; D unresolved. Germline loops: CDR1 LNHDA, CDR2 SQIVND (reference sequence). The CDR3 runs 18 residues. V was shortened by 7 bases and J by 0 bases, with 22 bases between the two germline ends. The CDR3 sequence: CASTSPWETRDSNQPQHF. CDR3 DNA sequence: TGTGCCAGTACCTCCCCGTGGGAAACACGCGATAGCAATCAGCCCCAGCATTTT. Variable domain in full (rest from reference TRBV19 and TRBJ1-5): DGGITQSPKYLFRKEGQNVTLSCEQNLNHDAMYWYRQDPGQGLRLIYYSQIVNDFQKGDIAEGYSVSREKKESFPLTVTSAQKNPTAFYLCASTSPWETRDSNQPQHFGDGTRLSIL.

J is TRBJ1-6 and V is TRBV7-2; D possibly corresponds to TRBD1 (5 bases). The V gene lost 1 base and the J gene lost 6 bases, with 10 bases spanning the gap. The CDR3 loop spans 15 amino acids. Germline CDR1 and CDR2: SGHTA and FQGNSA. CDR3 in amino acids: CASSLGGGTNSPLHF. In nucleotides, the CDR3 is TGTGCCAGCAGCTTAGGTGGGGGTACTAATTCACCCCTCCACTTT.

This clone was seen only a few times. The chain has TRBV9 and TRBJ1-1, with D possibly matching TRBD1 (5 bases). Germline loops: CDR1 SGDLS, CDR2 YYNGEE. CDR3 length equals 13 residues. Trimming left V 4 bases short and J 5 bases short, with 12 bases between. CDR3 nucleotide sequence: TGTGCCAGCAGCCGACGGGAGGGGACTGAAGCTTTCTTT. Residues: CASSRREGTEAFF.